This entry describes one T cell receptor (beta chain). Measured with immunoSEQ multiplex PCR; TCRdb has only the in-frame clones, and not every one. The data show roughly 91,000 clones, around nine tenths seen once. Trimming took off 5 bases at V and 1 base at J, with 7 bases between the two ends. Germline V lookup: CDR1 MNHEY, CDR2 SMNVEV (reference sequence). The CDR3 has 13 residues. The data belong to a study of T cell responses to AZD1222 COVID-19 vaccine. The source material was peripheral blood, sampled on day 0 of AZD1222 vaccination. This TCR came from an adult in good health. This chain connects TRBV27 to TRBJ2-3; no clear D gene. CDR3 residues: CASSTSGTDTQYF. The CDR3 nucleotides are TGTGCCAGCAGTACGAGTGGCACAGATACGCAGTATTTT.